These 19 T cell receptor beta chains share one sample of origin, sequenced in a study of blood T cells in healthy people across ages. Then a second PCR, running roughly 7 to 11 cycles, was carried out with a sample-barcoded 5' primer and a J-beta primer mix. TCRdb ran MiXCR on the 5' RACE reads and lists one entry per CDR3 protein. Here the sample spans 500,000 to 550,000 distinct CDR3 sequences, 24% being singletons. These data were also reused for a study on T cells of mothers and their children.

The sequenced sample consisted of blood. The receptors originated from a boy between 10 and 17 years old in good health.

In its sample, this clonotype was seen a few times. V gene TRBV7-6 combines with J gene TRBJ2-5; maybe TRBD2 (7 bases). The DNA matches TRBJ2-1 better at its end, which makes the J call doubtful. There are 14 residues in the CDR3. Germline lookup yields CDR1 SGHVS and CDR2 FNYEAQ. The CDR3 sequence is CASSSPRGATEQFF. CDR3 bases: TGTGCCAGCAGCTCCCCTCGGGGGGCGACTGAGCAGTTCTTC.

This clonotype was counted between two and nine times. The chain has TRBV25-1 and TRBJ1-5; D not certain. Germline CDR1 and CDR2: MGHDK and SYGVNS. This CDR3 has 13 residues. V was pared by 4 bases and J by 4 bases, with 8 bases between. CDR3 protein: CASSATDNQPQHF. In DNA form, the CDR3 reads TGTGCCAGCAGTGCAACGGATAATCAGCCCCAGCATTTT. Variable domain in full (rest from reference TRBV25-1 and TRBJ1-5): EADIYQTPRYLVIGTGKKITLECSQTMGHDKMYWYQQDPGMELHLIHYSYGVNSTEKGDLSSESTVSRIRTEHFPLTLESARPSHTSQYLCASSATDNQPQHFGDGTRLSIL.

The sample holds a few counts of this clonotype. The chain has TRBV5-1 and TRBJ2-5; 7 positions match TRBD1. This CDR3 contains 15 residues. After removal of 4 bases from V and 11 bases from J, the junction contained 17 bases not matched to a gene. Germline V gene sequence: CDR1 SGHRS, CDR2 YFSETQ. The CDR3 DNA sequence: TGCGCCAGCAGCCCCGGGGCAGGGGGAAACACGGAGCAGTACTTC. This encodes CASSPGAGGNTEQYF. Using reference TRBV5-1 and TRBJ2-5 for the parts outside the CDR3, the full variable domain is KAGVTQTPRYLIKTRGQQVTLSCSPISGHRSVSWYQQTPGQGLQFLFEYFSETQRNKGNFPGRFSGRQFSNSRSEMNVSTLELGDSALYLCASSPGAGGNTEQYFGPGTRLLVL.

V usage is TRBV20-1 and J usage is TRBJ1-1; D may be TRBD1 (5 bases). The germline V and J ends were trimmed by 6 bases and 1 base, with 12 bases remaining between them. The CDR3 spans 13 residues. Germline V lookup: CDR1 DFQATT, CDR2 SNEGSKA (reference sequence). CDR3 in amino acids: CSASRDGNTEAFF. The CDR3 region has the DNA TGCAGTGCGAGCCGGGACGGGAACACTGAAGCTTTCTTT.

This clonotype was detected a few times. The chain uses TRBV4-3 and TRBJ1-1, with D unresolved. Germline V CDR1 and CDR2: LGHNA, YSLEER. The CDR3 contains 13 residues. The V end was cut by 3 bases, the J end by 12 bases, with 17 bases between. CDR3 residues: CASSQSPYAGTFF. The CDR3 region has the DNA TGCGCCAGCAGCCAGAGCCCTTACGCCGGAACTTTCTTT.

The chain carries TRBV2 and TRBJ2-7, with no clear D. Germline lookup yields CDR1 SNHLY and CDR2 FYNNEI. Between the trimmed V and J ends, which lost 3 bases and 2 bases, there was a span of 11 bases. The CDR3 is 14 amino acids. The CDR3 here is CASSDGGYTYEQYF. In DNA, the CDR3 is TGTGCCAGCAGTGATGGTGGCTATACCTACGAGCAGTACTTC.

This rearrangement joins TRBV4-3 to TRBJ1-5; perhaps TRBD1 as D (5 bases). The germline V gene has CDR1 LGHNA and CDR2 YSLEER. V lost 1 base and J 1 base, leaving 8 bases between the germline ends. The CDR3 contains 15 residues. CDR3 DNA: TGCGCCAGCAGCCAAGGGACAAGAAGCAATCAGCCCCAGCATTTT. Translating gives CASSQGTRSNQPQHF.

The chain couples TRBV6-2 or TRBV6-3 to TRBJ2-1; D might be TRBD1 (6 bases). Germline assignment: CDR1 MNHEY and CDR2 SVGEGT. The V end lost 5 bases, the J end lost 0 bases, and 14 bases lay between the germline ends. This CDR3 is 16 amino acids long. In DNA form, the CDR3 reads TGTGCCAGCAGTCAACCCCTAGGGGGCTCCTACAATGAGCAGTTCTTC. Residues: CASSQPLGGSYNEQFF.

This chain connects TRBV19 to TRBJ1-1; D perhaps matches TRBD1 (6 bases). Per germline, CDR1 LNHDA and CDR2 SQIVND (reference sequence). Trimming left V 7 bases short and J 2 bases short, with 14 bases between. The CDR3 covers 14 residues. DNA of the CDR3: TGTGCCAGTAATGCAGGGGACACCAACACTGAAGCTTTCTTT. It specifies CASNAGDTNTEAFF. Complete variable domain (other parts from reference TRBV19 and TRBJ1-1): DGGITQSPKYLFRKEGQNVTLSCEQNLNHDAMYWYRQDPGQGLRLIYYSQIVNDFQKGDIAEGYSVSREKKESFPLTVTSAQKNPTAFYLCASNAGDTNTEAFFGQGTRLTVV.

The chain joins TRBV20-1 to TRBJ1-1; D is uncertain. CDR3 size: 12 residues. V was shortened by 3 bases and J by 4 bases, with 9 bases between the two germline ends. Germline V CDR1 and CDR2: DFQATT, SNEGSKA (reference sequence). The CDR3 here is CSASPGFTEAFF. The CDR3 nucleotides read TGCAGTGCTAGCCCTGGATTCACTGAAGCTTTCTTT.

The gene calls are TRBV7-9 and TRBJ1-3; weak D call: TRBD1 (5 bases). The CDR3 covers 16 residues. In germline, CDR1 is SEHNR, CDR2 FQNEAQ (reference sequence). The V end was cut by 0 bases, the J end by 2 bases, with 11 bases between. The CDR3 here is CASSLAGGDPGNTIYF. In nucleotides, the CDR3 is TGTGCCAGCAGCTTAGCGGGGGGAGACCCTGGAAACACCATATATTTT.

Ten or more counts support this clonotype. The chain recombines TRBV7-2 with TRBJ2-5, with no clear D. The germline gives CDR1 SGHTA, CDR2 FQGNSA. Trimming cost V 5 bases and J 5 bases, with 9 bases left between them. The CDR3 has 12 amino acids. The CDR3 sequence is CASSDVGETQYF. The CDR3 region has the DNA TGTGCCAGCAGCGACGTTGGGGAGACCCAGTACTTC. The full variable domain, rest sourced from reference TRBV7-2 and TRBJ2-5, is GAGVSQSPSNKVTEKGKDVELRCDPISGHTALYWYRQSLGQGLEFLIYFQGNSAPDKSGLPSDRFSAERTGGSVSTLTIQRTQQEDSAVYLCASSDVGETQYFGPGTRLLVL.

This clonotype was observed a few times. The chain has TRBV5-6 and TRBJ1-2; 7 nucleotides line up with TRBD1. The CDR3 is made up of 16 amino acids. The ends lost 4 bases at V and 4 bases at J; junction bases unmatched: 13. Per the germline V gene, CDR1 is SGHDT and CDR2 is YYEEEE. In nucleotides, the CDR3 is TGTGCCAGCAGCCTAGGGACAGCCCATACTTTCTATGGCTACACCTTC. Translating gives CASSLGTAHTFYGYTF.

The V call is TRBV9, the J call TRBJ2-5, with D possibly called TRBD1 or TRBD2 (5 bases each). Germline CDR1 SGDLS, CDR2 YYNGEE. With 0 bases removed from V and 4 bases from J, the gap between germline ends came to 16 bases. This CDR3 comprises 16 residues. CDR3 nucleotide sequence: TGTGCCAGCAGCGTAGGGAGGAGAGCTAGGGGAGAGACCCAGTACTTC. Amino acid sequence: CASSVGRRARGETQYF.

A single count supports this clonotype. The CDR3 DNA reads as TGTGCCAGCAGGCCGTTGACTAACGGACTTTACAATGAGCAGTTCTTC. Protein: CASRPLTNGLYNEQFF. V usage is TRBV28 and J usage is TRBJ2-1; possible D gene TRBD2, 5 bases. From germline, CDR1 is MDHEN and CDR2 SYDVKM. Trimming left V 6 bases short and J 4 bases short, with 19 bases between. This CDR3 spans 16 amino acids. Complete variable domain (other parts from reference TRBV28 and TRBJ2-1): DVKVTQSSRYLVKRTGEKVFLECVQDMDHENMFWYRQDPGLGLRLIYFSYDVKMKEKGDIPEGYSVSREKKERFSLILESASTNQTSMYLCASRPLTNGLYNEQFFGPGTRLTVL.

The chain combines TRBV28 with TRBJ2-1, with TRBD2 matching 12 bases. The V gene end was trimmed by 1 base and the J gene end by 0 bases; junction bases not matched to a gene: 1. There are 17 residues in the CDR3. In germline, CDR1 is MDHEN, CDR2 SYDVKM. The DNA of the CDR3 is TGTGCCAGCAGTTTATTGACTAGCGGGAGCTCCTACAATGAGCAGTTCTTC. Translating gives CASSLLTSGSSYNEQFF.

This clonotype has only a few counts. The rearrangement uses TRBV28 and TRBJ2-5, with 7 bases that match TRBD1. V lost 6 bases and J lost 1; bases outside the gene matches: 8. The germline V gene encodes CDR1 MDHEN and CDR2 SYDVKM. This CDR3 spans 15 amino acids. DNA for the CDR3: TGTGCCAGCAGCACCAGGGGGAATTCCCAAGAGACCCAGTACTTC. Its translation is CASSTRGNSQETQYF.

This chain connects TRBV30 to TRBJ1-5, with TRBD1 matching 7 bases. CDR3 length: 13 residues. With 2 bases clipped from V and 7 bases from J, the junction kept 5 bases outside the gene matches. Germline V gives CDR1 GTSNPN, CDR2 SVGIG (reference sequence). The CDR3 loop reads CAWSQGVGQPQHF. As DNA, the CDR3 is TGTGCCTGGAGTCAGGGGGTGGGCCAGCCCCAGCATTTT.

This chain uses TRBV29-1 with TRBJ2-2, with unresolved D. From germline, CDR1 is SQVTM and CDR2 ANQGSEA. V was pared by 4 bases and J by 6 bases, with 9 bases between. The length of the CDR3 is 12 residues. The CDR3 DNA follows: TGCAGCGTTGGCAGCAGTGCCGGGGAGCTGTTTTTT. Translating it yields CSVGSSAGELFF.